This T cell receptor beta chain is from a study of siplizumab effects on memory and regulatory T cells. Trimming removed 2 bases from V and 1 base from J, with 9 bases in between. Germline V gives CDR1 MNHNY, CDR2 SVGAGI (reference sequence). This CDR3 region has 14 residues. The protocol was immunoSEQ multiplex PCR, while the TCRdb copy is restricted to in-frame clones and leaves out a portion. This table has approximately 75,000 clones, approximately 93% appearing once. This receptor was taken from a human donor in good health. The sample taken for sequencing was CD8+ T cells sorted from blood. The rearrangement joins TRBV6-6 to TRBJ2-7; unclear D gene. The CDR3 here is CASSYPDTSYEQYF. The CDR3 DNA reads TGTGCCAGCAGTTACCCAGACACGTCCTACGAGCAGTACTTC.